This T cell receptor (beta chain) was obtained from a study of identical twins. Study observations and caveats: Fewer insertions characterized abundant cord blood beta clonotypes, whereas memory repertoires showed none.

Trimming left V 1 base short and J 2 bases short, with 10 bases between. The CDR3 is 15 residues long. CDR1 and CDR2 from the germline V gene are MGHRA and YSYEKL. Only a few counts were recorded for this clonotype. Its antigen is currently unknown. Unique molecular identifiers were in the cDNA, with template-switch universal primer binding. TCRdb reprocessed the 5' RACE reads via MiXCR and lists one record per CDR3 protein. The table has 550,000 to 700,000 distinct CDR3 sequences, 9% to 10% seen once. This same sample was also part of a study on yellow fever vaccine responses in identical twins.

The sample was PBMCs. This sequence joins TRBV4-1 and TRBJ2-3; D unclear. This receptor was identified in a woman between 18 and 29 years old in good health. CDR3 region: CASSQVSDYTDTQYF. The CDR3 bases are TGCGCCAGCAGCCAAGTCTCAGATTACACAGATACGCAGTATTTT.